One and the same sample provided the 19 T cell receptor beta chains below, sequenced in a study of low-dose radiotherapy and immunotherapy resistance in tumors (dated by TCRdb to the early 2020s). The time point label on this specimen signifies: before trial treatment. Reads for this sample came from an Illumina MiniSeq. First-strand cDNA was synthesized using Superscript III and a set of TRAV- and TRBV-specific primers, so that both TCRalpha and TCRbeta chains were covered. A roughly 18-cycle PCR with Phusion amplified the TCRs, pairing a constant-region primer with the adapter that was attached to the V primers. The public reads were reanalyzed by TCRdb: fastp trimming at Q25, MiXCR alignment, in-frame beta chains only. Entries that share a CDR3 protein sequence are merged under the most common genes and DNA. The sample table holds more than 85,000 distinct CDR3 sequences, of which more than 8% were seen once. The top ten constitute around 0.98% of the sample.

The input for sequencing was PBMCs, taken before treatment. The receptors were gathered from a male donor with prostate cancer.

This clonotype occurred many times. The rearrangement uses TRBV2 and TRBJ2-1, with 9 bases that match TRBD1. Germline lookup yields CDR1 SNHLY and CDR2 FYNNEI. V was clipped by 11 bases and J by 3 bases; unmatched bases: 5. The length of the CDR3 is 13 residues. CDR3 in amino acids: CAVKGQGYNEQFF. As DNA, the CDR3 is TGTGCCGTCAAGGGACAGGGCTACAATGAGCAGTTCTTC.

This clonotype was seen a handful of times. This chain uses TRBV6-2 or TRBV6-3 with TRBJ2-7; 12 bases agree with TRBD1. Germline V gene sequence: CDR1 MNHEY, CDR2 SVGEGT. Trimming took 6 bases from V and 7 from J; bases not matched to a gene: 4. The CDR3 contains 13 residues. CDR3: CASRGQGAGEQYF. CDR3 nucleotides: TGTGCCAGCAGGGGACAGGGGGCCGGTGAGCAGTACTTC.

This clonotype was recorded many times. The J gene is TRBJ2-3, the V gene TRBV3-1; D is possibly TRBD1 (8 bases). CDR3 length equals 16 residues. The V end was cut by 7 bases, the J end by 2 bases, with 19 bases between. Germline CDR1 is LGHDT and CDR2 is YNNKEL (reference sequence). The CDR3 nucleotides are TGTGCCAGCACCTCCGGGAGGACAGGGAACACAGATACGCAGTATTTT. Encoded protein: CASTSGRTGNTDTQYF.

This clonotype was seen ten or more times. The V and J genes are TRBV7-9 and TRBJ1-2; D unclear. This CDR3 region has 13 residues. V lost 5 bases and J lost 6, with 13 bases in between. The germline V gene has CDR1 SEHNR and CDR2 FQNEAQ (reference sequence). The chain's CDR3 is CASSPGPGNGYTF. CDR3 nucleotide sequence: TGTGCCAGCAGCCCCGGTCCCGGGAATGGCTACACCTTC.

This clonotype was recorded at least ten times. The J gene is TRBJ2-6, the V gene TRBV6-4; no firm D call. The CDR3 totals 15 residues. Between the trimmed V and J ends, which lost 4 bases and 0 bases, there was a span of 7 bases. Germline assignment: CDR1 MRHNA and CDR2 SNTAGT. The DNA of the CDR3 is TGTGCCAGCAGTGTTGACGGCTCTGGGGCCAACGTCCTGACTTTC. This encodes CASSVDGSGANVLTF.

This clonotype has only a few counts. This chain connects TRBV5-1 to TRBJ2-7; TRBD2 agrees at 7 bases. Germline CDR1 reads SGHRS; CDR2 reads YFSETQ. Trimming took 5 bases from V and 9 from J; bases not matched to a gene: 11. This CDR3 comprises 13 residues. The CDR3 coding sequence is TGCGCCAGCAGTGAGGGACTACAGCGTGGGCAGTACTTC. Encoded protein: CASSEGLQRGQYF.

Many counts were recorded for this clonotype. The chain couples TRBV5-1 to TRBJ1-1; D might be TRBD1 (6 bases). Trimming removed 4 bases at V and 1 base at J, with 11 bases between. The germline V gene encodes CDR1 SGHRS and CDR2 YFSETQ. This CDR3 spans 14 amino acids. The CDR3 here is CASSRWTENTEAFF. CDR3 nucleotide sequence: TGCGCCAGCAGCCGGTGGACAGAGAACACTGAAGCTTTCTTT.

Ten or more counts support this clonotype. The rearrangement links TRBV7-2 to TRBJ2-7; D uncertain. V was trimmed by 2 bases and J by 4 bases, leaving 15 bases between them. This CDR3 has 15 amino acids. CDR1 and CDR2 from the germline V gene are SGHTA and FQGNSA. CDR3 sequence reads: CASSLMQTQPYEQYF. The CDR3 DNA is TGTGCCAGCAGCTTAATGCAGACCCAACCGTACGAGCAGTACTTC.

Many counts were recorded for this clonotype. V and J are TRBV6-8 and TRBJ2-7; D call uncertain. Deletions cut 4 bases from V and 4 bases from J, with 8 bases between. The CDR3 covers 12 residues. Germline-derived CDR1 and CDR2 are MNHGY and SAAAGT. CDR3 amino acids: CASSSGEYEQYF. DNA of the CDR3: TGTGCCAGCAGTTCTGGGGAATACGAGCAGTACTTC.

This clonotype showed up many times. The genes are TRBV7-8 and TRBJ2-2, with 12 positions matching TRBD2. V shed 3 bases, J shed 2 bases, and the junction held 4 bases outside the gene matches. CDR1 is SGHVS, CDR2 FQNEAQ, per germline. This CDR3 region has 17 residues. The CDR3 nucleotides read TGTGCCAGCAGCTTCCGGACTAGCGGGGTTAACACCGGGGAGCTGTTTTTT. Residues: CASSFRTSGVNTGELFF.

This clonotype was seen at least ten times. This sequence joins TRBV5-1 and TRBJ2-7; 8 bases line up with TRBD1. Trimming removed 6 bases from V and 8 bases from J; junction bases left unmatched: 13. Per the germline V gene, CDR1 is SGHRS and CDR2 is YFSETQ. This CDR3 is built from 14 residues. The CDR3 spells CASTLGTGTWKQYF. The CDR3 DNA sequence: TGCGCCAGCACCCTGGGGACAGGTACGTGGAAGCAGTACTTC.

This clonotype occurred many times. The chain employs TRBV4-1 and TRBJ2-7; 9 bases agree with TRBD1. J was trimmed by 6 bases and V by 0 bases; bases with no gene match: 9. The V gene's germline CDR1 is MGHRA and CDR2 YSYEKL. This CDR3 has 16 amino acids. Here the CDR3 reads CASSQDHGTGLREQYF. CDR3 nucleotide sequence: TGCGCCAGCAGCCAAGATCACGGGACAGGGCTACGCGAGCAGTACTTC.

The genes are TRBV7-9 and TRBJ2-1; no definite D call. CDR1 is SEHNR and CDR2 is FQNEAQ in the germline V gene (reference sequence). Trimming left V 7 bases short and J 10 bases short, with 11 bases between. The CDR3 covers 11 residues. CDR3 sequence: CASTSVGEQFF. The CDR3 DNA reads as TGTGCCAGCACCTCTGTGGGGGAGCAGTTCTTC.

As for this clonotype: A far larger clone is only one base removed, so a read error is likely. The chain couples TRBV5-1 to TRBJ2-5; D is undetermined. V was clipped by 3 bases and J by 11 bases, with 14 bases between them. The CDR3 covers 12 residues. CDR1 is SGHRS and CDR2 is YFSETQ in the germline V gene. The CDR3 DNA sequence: TGCGCCAGCAGCTGGAATAGTGGTGAGCAGTACTTC. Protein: CASSWNSGEQYF.

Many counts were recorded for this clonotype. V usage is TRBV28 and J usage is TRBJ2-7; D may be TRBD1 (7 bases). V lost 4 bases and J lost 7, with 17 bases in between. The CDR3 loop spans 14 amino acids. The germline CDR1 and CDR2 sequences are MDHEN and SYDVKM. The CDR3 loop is CASSSTGIREEQYF. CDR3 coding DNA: TGTGCCAGCAGTTCGACAGGGATTCGGGAGGAGCAGTACTTC.

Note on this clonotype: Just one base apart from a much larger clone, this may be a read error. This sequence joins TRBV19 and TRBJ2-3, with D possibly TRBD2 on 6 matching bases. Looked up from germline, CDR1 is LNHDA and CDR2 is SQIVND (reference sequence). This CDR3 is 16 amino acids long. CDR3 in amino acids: CACRATRRGGTDTQYF. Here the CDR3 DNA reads TGTGCCTGTAGGGCGACTAGGAGAGGGGGCACAGATACGCAGTATTTT.

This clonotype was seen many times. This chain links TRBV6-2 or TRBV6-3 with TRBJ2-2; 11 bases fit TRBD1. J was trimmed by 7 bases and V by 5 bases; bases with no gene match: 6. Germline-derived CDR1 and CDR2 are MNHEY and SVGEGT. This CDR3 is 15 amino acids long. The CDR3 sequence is CASSPGQGVVGELFF. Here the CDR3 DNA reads TGTGCCAGCAGTCCGGGACAGGGGGTCGTCGGGGAGCTGTTTTTT.

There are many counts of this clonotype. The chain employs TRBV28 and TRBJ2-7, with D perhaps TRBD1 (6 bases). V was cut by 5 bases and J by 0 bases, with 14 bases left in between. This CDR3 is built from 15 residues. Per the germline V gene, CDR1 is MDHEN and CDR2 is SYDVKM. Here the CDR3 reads CASSRPGQSSYEQYF. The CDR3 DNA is TGTGCCAGCAGTCGCCCCGGACAGAGCTCCTACGAGCAGTACTTC.

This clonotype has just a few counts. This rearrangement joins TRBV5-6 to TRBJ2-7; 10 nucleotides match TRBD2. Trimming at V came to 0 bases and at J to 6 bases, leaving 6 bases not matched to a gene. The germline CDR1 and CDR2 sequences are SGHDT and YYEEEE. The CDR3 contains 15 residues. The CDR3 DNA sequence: TGTGCCAGCAGCTTGGAGAGCGGGAGGGCCCTCGAGCAGTACTTC. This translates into CASSLESGRALEQYF.